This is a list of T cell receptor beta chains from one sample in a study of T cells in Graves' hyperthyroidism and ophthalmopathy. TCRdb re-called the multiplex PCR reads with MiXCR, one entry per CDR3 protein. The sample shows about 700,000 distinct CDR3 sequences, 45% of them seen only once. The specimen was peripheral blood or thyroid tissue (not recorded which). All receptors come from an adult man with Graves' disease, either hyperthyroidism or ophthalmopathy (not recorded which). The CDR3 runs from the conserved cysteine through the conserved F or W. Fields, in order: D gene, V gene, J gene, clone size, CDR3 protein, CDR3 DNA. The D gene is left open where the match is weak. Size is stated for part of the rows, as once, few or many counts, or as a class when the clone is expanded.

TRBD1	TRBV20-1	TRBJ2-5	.	CSVQAGQGSQTQYF	TGCAGTGTTCAAGCGGGACAGGGGAGTCAGACCCAGTACTTC
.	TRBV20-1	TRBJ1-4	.	CSVTQGDYEKLFF	TGCAGTGTCACACAGGGTGACTATGAAAAACTGTTTTTT
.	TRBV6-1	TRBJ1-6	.	CASSGLPARGNSPLHF	TGTGCCAGCAGTGGCCTGCCGGCGCGGGGTAATTCACCCCTCCACTTT
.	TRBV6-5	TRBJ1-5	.	CASSEVAGLQPQHF	TGTGCCAGCAGTGAAGTGGCAGGGCTTCAGCCCCAGCATTTT
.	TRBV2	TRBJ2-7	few	CASSIYEQYF	TGTGCCAGCTCGATCTACGAGCAGTACTTC
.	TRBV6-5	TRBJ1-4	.	CASSTRTDGREKLFF	TGTGCCAGCAGTACCCGGACTGATGGGCGTGAAAAACTGTTTTTT
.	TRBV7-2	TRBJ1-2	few	CASSPAGGGYTF	TGTGCCAGCAGCCCAGCTGGGGGTGGCTACACCTTC
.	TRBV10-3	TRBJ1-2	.	CAWSVYDGYGYTF	TGTGCCTGGAGTGTATACGACGGCTATGGCTACACCTTC
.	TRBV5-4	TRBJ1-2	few	CASSNTEGGGYTF	TGTGCCAGCAGCAATACTGAAGGTGGGGGCTACACCTTC
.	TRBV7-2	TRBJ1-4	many	CASSLGTDEKLFF	TGTGCCAGCAGCTTAGGTACCGATGAAAAACTGTTTTTT
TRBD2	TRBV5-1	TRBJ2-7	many	CASSLAIRTSGSGEQYF	TGCGCCAGCAGCTTGGCGATAAGGACTAGCGGGAGTGGCGAGCAGTACTTC
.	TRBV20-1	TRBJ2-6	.	CSANRFSGANVLTF	TGCAGTGCCAATCGGTTCTCTGGGGCCAACGTCCTGACTTTC
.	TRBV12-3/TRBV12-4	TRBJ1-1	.	CASSFQGSPIFF	TGTGCCAGCAGTTTCCAGGGGAGCCCTATATTCTTT
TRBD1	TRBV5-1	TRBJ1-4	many	CASSANPGGNEKLFF	TGCGCCAGCAGCGCTAACCCAGGGGGCAACGAAAAACTGTTTTTT
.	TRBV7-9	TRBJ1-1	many	CASSGTTRDTEAFF	TGTGCCAGCAGCGGGACAACCCGAGACACTGAAGCTTTCTTT
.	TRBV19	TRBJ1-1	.	CASKSLGGGKAFF	TGTGCCAGTAAAAGCTTAGGTGGGGGTAAGGCTTTCTTT
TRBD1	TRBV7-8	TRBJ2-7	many	CASSLGQGIDEQYF	TGTGCCAGCAGCCTGGGACAGGGAATCGACGAGCAGTACTTC
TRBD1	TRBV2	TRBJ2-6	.	CASSASGGNVLTF	TGTGCCAGCAGTGCGTCAGGGGGCAACGTCCTGACTTTC
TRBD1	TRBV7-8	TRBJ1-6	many	CASSVRGNSPLHF	TGTGCCAGCAGCGTCAGGGGGAATTCACCCCTCCACTTT
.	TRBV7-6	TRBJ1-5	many	CASSLVRESQPQHF	TGTGCCAGCAGCTTAGTTCGGGAAAGTCAGCCCCAGCATTTT
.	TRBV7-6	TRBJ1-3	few	CASSLVRAGTSRSGNTIYF	TGTGCCAGCAGCTTAGTAAGGGCCGGGACCTCTCGCTCTGGAAACACCATATATTTT
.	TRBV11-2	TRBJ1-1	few	CASSRTIGNTEAFF	TGTGCCAGCAGCCGGACAATAGGTAACACTGAAGCTTTCTTT
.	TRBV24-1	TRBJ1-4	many	CATSDRTHTGDAEKLFF	TGTGCCACCAGTGACAGGACACACACGGGAGACGCTGAAAAACTGTTTTTT
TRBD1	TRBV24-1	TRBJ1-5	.	CATSPRTGQPQHF	TGTGCCACCAGCCCCCGGACAGGGCAGCCCCAGCATTTT
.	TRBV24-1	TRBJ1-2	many	CATSDLDMDGYTF	TGTGCCACCAGTGACCTTGACATGGACGGCTACACCTTC
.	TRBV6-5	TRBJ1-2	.	CASSTDTGPRFYGYTF	TGTGCCAGCAGTACGGATACAGGCCCGAGGTTCTATGGCTACACCTTC
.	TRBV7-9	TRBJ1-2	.	CASSHSMGGTNYGYTF	TGCGCCAGCAGCCACAGTATGGGAGGCACAAACTATGGCTACACCTTC
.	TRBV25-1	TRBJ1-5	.	CAWSVGGNNQPQHF	TGTGCCTGGAGTGTAGGGGGGAACAATCAGCCCCAGCATTTT
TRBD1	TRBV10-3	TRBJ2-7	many	CAISLTGGSYEQYF	TGTGCCATCAGTCTGACAGGGGGCTCCTACGAGCAGTACTTC
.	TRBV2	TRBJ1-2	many	CASTQLGYGYTF	TGTGCCAGCACGCAGCTGGGCTATGGCTACACCTTC
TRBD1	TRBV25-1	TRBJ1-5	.	CASSATRGQGENQPQHF	TGTGCCAGCAGTGCTACTCGAGGACAGGGGGAGAACCAGCCCCAGCATTTT